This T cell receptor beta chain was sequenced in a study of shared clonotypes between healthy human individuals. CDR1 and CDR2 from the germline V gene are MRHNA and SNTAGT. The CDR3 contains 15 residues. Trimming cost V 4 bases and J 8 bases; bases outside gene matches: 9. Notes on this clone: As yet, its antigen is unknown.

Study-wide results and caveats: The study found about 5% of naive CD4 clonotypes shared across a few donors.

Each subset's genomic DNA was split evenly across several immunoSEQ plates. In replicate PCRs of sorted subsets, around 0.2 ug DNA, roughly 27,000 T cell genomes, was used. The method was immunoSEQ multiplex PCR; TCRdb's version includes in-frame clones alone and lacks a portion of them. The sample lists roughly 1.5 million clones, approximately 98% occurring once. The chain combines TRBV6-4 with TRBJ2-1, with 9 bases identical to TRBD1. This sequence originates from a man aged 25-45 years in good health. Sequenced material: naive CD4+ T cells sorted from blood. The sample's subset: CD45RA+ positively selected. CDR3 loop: CASSVGQGFFDEQFF. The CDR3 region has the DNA TGTGCCAGCAGTGTGGGACAGGGTTTTTTCGATGAGCAGTTCTTC.